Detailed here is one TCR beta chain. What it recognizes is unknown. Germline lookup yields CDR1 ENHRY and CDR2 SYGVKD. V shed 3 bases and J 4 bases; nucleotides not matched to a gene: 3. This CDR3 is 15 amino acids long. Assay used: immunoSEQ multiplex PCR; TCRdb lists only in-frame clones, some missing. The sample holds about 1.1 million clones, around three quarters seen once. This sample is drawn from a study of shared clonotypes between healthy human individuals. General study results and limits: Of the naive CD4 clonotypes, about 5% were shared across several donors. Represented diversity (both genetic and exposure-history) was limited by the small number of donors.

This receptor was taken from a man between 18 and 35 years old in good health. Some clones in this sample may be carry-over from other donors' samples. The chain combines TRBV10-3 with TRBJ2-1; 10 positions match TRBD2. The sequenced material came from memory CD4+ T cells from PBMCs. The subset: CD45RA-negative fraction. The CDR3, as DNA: TGTGCCATCAGTGAACCGGGACTAGCGTACAATGAGCAGTTCTTC. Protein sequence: CAISEPGLAYNEQFF.